This TCR beta chain was sequenced during a study of cytomegalovirus exposure and HLA in healthy donors. About the research overall: The roughly 100 million unique TCR beta sequences, from roughly 170 million T cells, were found by an earlier analysis.

A word on this clone: Its antigen is undetermined.

13 Jbeta primers and 60 Vbeta primers were used for the PCR. Assay: immunoSEQ multiplex PCR; the TCRdb copy retains only in-frame clones and omits some. The sample has roughly 190,000 clones; 87% are singletons. Study observations and caveats: Within the data, a cluster of highly shared sequence variants was likely a sequencing artifact. Some V segments, TRBV6-2 and TRBV6-3 among them, were indistinguishable and were therefore excluded.

The CDR3 extends over 17 amino acids. Unmatched junction bases numbered 8, after V lost 4 bases and J lost 4 bases. CDR1 and CDR2 from the germline V gene are MNHEY and SMNVEV (reference sequence). This rearrangement joins TRBV27 to TRBJ2-5; 14 nucleotides match TRBD2. The clonotype comes from a young man in good health and CMV-seronegative. The sequencing sample was made of PBMCs. This CDR3 reads CASSSPGLAGGPETQYF. The CDR3 nucleotides are TGTGCCAGCAGTTCGCCCGGACTAGCGGGGGGCCCAGAGACCCAGTACTTC.